The present entry profiles one TCR beta chain with its context. This clone's antigen is unknown. No much larger clone is present one base from it, and per-base qualities are unavailable. Separate from the approximately 670-subject first cohort, the validation cohort of roughly 110 subjects was the group to which the donors belonged. This sample is drawn from a study of cytomegalovirus exposure and HLA in healthy donors (dated by TCRdb to about 2017). In the study overall: According to a later analysis, the 100 to 150 validation repertoires were produced on the same platform as the 666 repertoires of the first cohort. Along with the approximately 670-subject first cohort, a separate validation cohort of 120 different subjects was used. The study aimed to test whether cataloging public T cell receptors could reveal signatures of past pathogen exposure. High-throughput TCR immunosequencing, statistical association of individual TCRs with disease status, and machine learning were combined to predict cytomegalovirus infection status.

General conclusions and limits of the study: According to the authors, the approach could potentially be generalized to other disease states and immunological phenotypes. A later analysis lacked HLA typing for the validation cohort, so it scored co-occurrence in that cohort across all 110 or so repertoires. A few of the identified cytomegalovirus-associated TCR beta chains were confirmed in vitro to be specific for cytomegalovirus antigens. A total of fewer than 200 TCR beta chains were listed by the study as associated with cytomegalovirus. Cytomegalovirus status was reported to be diagnosed by the classifier with high specificity and sensitivity in both the original and validation cohorts. While some public TCRs were present in many individuals, most TCR sequences turned up only very rarely across donors. Of the cluster scores, 90% to 95% were above 0 in a later analysis, which found that TCRs clustered in the first cohort also tended to co-occur in the approximately 120 validation repertoires.

Including cysteine and phenylalanine, the CDR3 has 17 amino acids. Only CDR3 DNA is held: 51 bases, read in frame from base 1. According to the germline V gene, CDR1 reads SNHLY and CDR2 reads FYNNEI. V is pruned by 7 bases and J by 3 bases, leaving 14 bases of the junction without a gene match. The library was obtained by the immunoSEQ multiplex PCR assay. The original methods were these. A statistical classification framework was built to diagnose cytomegalovirus status from the catalog of TCR beta chain sequences. The clones in this table, taken by TCRdb from immuneACCESS, are in-frame only. Not every clone is retained; where verified, under half of the shortfall comes from an unresolved V gene, and the cause of the rest is unknown. V and J calls and clone size are copied from that table; D and trimming were computed from the DNA. For this sample there are more than 300,000 clones; roughly 88% appear just once. The ten most abundant clones make up 0.84% of the sample.

The TCR sequence derives from a woman aged 18-29 years in good health and CMV-seronegative. The sequence joins TRBV2 to TRBJ2-1, with TRBD1 matching 8 junction bases. The specimen was PBMCs. The CDR3 is CASMGWTGSIGYNEQFF. The nucleotides are TGTGCCAGCATGGGGTGGACAGGGTCGATAGGCTACAATGAGCAGTTCTTC.